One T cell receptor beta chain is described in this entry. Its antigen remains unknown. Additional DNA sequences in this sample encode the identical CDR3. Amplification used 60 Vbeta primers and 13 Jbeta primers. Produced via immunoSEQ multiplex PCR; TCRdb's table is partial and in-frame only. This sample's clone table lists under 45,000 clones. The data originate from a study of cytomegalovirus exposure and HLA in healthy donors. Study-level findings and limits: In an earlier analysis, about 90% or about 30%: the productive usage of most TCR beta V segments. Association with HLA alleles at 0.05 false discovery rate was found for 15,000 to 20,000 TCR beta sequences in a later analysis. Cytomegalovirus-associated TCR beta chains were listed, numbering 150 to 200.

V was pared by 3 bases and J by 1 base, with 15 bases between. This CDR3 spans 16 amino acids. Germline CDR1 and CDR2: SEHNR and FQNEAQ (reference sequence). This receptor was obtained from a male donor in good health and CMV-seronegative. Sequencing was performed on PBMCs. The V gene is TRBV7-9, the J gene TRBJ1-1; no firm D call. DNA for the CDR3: TGTGCCAGCAGCTTCCTTACACCCCCACGGAACACTGAAGCTTTCTTT. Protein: CASSFLTPPRNTEAFF.